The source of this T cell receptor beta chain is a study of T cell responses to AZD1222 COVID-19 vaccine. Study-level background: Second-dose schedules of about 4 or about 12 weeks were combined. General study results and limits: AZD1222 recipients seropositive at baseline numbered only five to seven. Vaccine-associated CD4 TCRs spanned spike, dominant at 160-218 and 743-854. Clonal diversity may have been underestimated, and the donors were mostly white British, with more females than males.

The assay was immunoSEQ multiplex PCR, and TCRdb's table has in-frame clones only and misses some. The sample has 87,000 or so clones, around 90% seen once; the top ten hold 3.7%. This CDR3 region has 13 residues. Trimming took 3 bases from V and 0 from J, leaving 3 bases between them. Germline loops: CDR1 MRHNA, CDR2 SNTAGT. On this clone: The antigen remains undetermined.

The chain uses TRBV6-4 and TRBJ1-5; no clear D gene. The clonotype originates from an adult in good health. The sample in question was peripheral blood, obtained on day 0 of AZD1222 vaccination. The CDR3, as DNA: TGTGCCAGCAGTGAAGGTAGCAATCAGCCCCAGCATTTT. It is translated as CASSEGSNQPQHF.